This T cell receptor beta chain was recovered during a study of OX40 agonist ivuxolimab in advanced cancers. Only in-frame clones appear in the TCRdb table, and some are missing; sequencing was by immunoSEQ multiplex PCR. The sample carries roughly 90,000 clones, roughly 89% recorded once. Source: CD4+ or CD8+ T cells sorted from blood, taken in a trial of the OX40 agonist ivuxolimab. The clonotype comes from an adult with an advanced solid tumor such as melanoma, head and neck, liver or kidney cancer.

For the CDR3, the DNA is TGTGCCAGCAGTGCAACCTACTACGAGCAGTACTTC. Its protein is CASSATYYEQYF. V is TRBV28 and J is TRBJ2-7; no definite D call. Germline loops: CDR1 MDHEN, CDR2 SYDVKM. There are 12 residues in the CDR3. Trimming cost V 5 bases and J 3 bases, with 8 bases left between them.